Listed here are 31 T cell receptor beta chains from one sample, sequenced in a study of spatial heterogeneity in lung cancer. General observations from the study: Counts that tracked tumor mutation counts were those of expanded intratumoral alpha and beta TCRs.

These receptors have no identified antigens. The time point denotes: sample taken at primary tumor resection. TCRdb recomputed calls from the 5' RACE reads with MiXCR, one row per CDR3 protein. The data contain 100,000 to 110,000 distinct CDR3 sequences, 3.5% to 5% of them singletons. Source: lung tumor tissue, taken at surgery. Source of these receptors: a male donor with early-stage non-small cell lung cancer.

This clonotype has ten or more counts. V and J are TRBV5-1 and TRBJ2-3; unclear D gene. This CDR3 has 15 residues. V shed 0 bases and J shed 0 bases, with 8 bases lying between them. Germline lookup yields CDR1 SGHRS and CDR2 YFSETQ. Written as DNA, the CDR3 is TGCGCCAGCAGCTTGGACAGCCCTAGCACAGATACGCAGTATTTT. It codes for CASSLDSPSTDTQYF.

Many counts were recorded for this clonotype. V is TRBV12-3 or TRBV12-4 and J is TRBJ2-7, with 10 bases identical to TRBD1. This CDR3 comprises 13 residues. Trimming at V came to 7 bases and at J to 2 bases, leaving 2 bases not matched to a gene. CDR3 residues: CASKGTGAYEQYF. CDR3 coding DNA: TGTGCCAGCAAAGGGACAGGGGCCTACGAGCAGTACTTC.

This clonotype was picked up a small number of times. The CDR3 sequence is CAISDPAGVYEQFF. Written as DNA, the CDR3 is TGTGCCATCAGTGATCCAGCGGGAGTCTATGAGCAGTTCTTC. This rearrangement joins TRBV10-3 to TRBJ2-1; TRBD2 agrees at 8 bases. V was clipped by 3 bases and J by 8 bases; unmatched bases: 6. The germline V gene has CDR1 ENHRY and CDR2 SYGVKD. The CDR3 spans 14 residues.

The chain combines TRBV9 with TRBJ2-5, with D perhaps matching TRBD2 (6 bases). CDR1 and CDR2 (germline): SGDLS, YYNGEE. This CDR3 region has 18 residues. Trimming took 0 bases from V and 2 from J, leaving 20 bases between them. This chain's CDR3 is CASSVGPGRGERQETQYF. The CDR3 DNA reads as TGTGCCAGCAGCGTAGGTCCGGGCCGCGGGGAGCGTCAAGAGACCCAGTACTTC.

This clonotype was seen ten or more times. The chain carries TRBV11-2 and TRBJ2-7; D gene uncertain. Deletions cut 5 bases from V and 4 bases from J, with 9 bases between. CDR3 length: 12 amino acids. From germline, CDR1 is SGHAT and CDR2 FQNNGV. The CDR3 region is CASSTNVYEQYF. CDR3 bases: TGTGCCAGCAGCACTAACGTTTACGAGCAGTACTTC.

The gene calls are TRBV28 and TRBJ2-3; D possibly corresponds to TRBD2 (5 bases). The CDR3 is 15 amino acids. Germline loops: CDR1 MDHEN, CDR2 SYDVKM. The germline V and J ends were trimmed by 1 base and 0 bases, with 8 bases remaining between them. The CDR3 sequence is CASSLSWESTDTQYF. The CDR3 DNA reads TGTGCCAGCAGTTTATCGTGGGAGAGCACAGATACGCAGTATTTT.

This clonotype appeared many times. This chain connects TRBV5-6 to TRBJ1-2; D gene unclear. Germline-derived CDR1 and CDR2 are SGHDT and YYEEEE. The CDR3 covers 14 residues. V was pared by 6 bases and J by 3 bases, with 15 bases between. Here the CDR3 reads CASTPRRAYYGYTF. In DNA form, the CDR3 reads TGTGCCAGCACCCCCCGTAGGGCGTACTATGGCTACACCTTC.

This clonotype was observed a few times. J is TRBJ2-1 and V is TRBV10-2; 8 nucleotides line up with TRBD2. CDR1 is WSHSY, CDR2 SAAADI, per germline. CDR3 length equals 15 residues. Trimming cost V 7 bases and J 2 bases; bases outside gene matches: 7. The chain's CDR3 is CASIAGPLPYNEQFF. CDR3 sequence (DNA): TGCGCCAGCATAGCGGGACCCCTACCCTACAATGAGCAGTTCTTC.

This clonotype was observed at least ten times. CDR3 amino acids: CASSHNRGLESGANVLTF. CDR3 DNA sequence: TGCGCCAGCAGCCACAACAGGGGCCTCGAATCTGGGGCCAACGTCCTGACTTTC. The rearrangement uses TRBV4-1 and TRBJ2-6; 7 positions agree with TRBD1. The CDR3 is 18 amino acids. Per the germline V gene, CDR1 is MGHRA and CDR2 is YSYEKL. J lost 1 base, V lost 3 bases, and 9 bases had no gene match.

Many counts were recorded for this clonotype. This chain joins TRBV25-1 and TRBJ2-3; D is undetermined. Germline V lookup: CDR1 MGHDK, CDR2 SYGVNS. CDR3 length: 13 amino acids. V was shortened by 7 bases and J by 0 bases, with 8 bases between the two germline ends. The CDR3 DNA reads TGTGCCAGCATCGTAGACAGCACAGATACGCAGTATTTT. This encodes CASIVDSTDTQYF.

This clonotype came up many times. The chain links TRBV5-1 to TRBJ2-5, with 7 positions matching TRBD1. V was pared by 2 bases and J by 3 bases, with 10 bases of the junction left unmatched. The CDR3 length is 16 residues. Germline CDR1 is SGHRS and CDR2 is YFSETQ. Here the CDR3 reads CASSFMLRDRKETQYF. For the CDR3, the DNA is TGCGCCAGCAGCTTTATGTTACGGGACAGAAAAGAGACCCAGTACTTC.

In its sample, this clonotype was seen many times. The chain couples TRBV18 to TRBJ2-5, with 8 bases that match TRBD2. V was pared by 0 bases and J by 3 bases, with 0 bases of the junction left unmatched. The germline gives CDR1 KGHSH, CDR2 LQKENI. CDR3 length: 14 amino acids. CDR3 in DNA: TGTGCCAGCTCACCACCCGGGGGGGAAGAGACCCAGTACTTC. Its translation: CASSPPGGEETQYF.

This clonotype has a count of ten or more. The chain has TRBV7-9 and TRBJ1-3; D is possibly TRBD1 (6 bases). The CDR3 is 15 amino acids. Trimming pared 5 bases from V and 4 bases from J, leaving 15 bases between. Germline V lookup: CDR1 SEHNR, CDR2 FQNEAQ (reference sequence). The CDR3 protein is CASSEAQGLGNTIYF. As DNA, the CDR3 is TGTGCCAGCAGCGAAGCCCAGGGGTTAGGAAACACCATATATTTT. The full variable domain, rest sourced from reference TRBV7-9 and TRBJ1-3, is DTGVSQNPRHKITKRGQNVTFRCDPISEHNRLYWYRQTLGQGPEFLTYFQNEAQLEKSRLLSDRFSAERPKGSFSTLEIQRTEQGDSAMYLCASSEAQGLGNTIYFGEGSWLTVV.

This clonotype has ten or more counts. CDR3 bases: TGCAGTGCTACTCGGACCCAGTACGAGCAGTACTTC. This sequence encodes CSATRTQYEQYF. The J gene is TRBJ2-7, the V gene TRBV20-1; D is uncertain. Germline V gene data show CDR1 as DFQATT and CDR2 as SNEGSKA (reference sequence). The CDR3 is made up of 12 amino acids. The V gene lost 4 bases and the J gene lost 4 bases, with 11 bases spanning the gap.

This clonotype was seen many times. J is TRBJ2-1 and V is TRBV29-1, with TRBD1 identical over 8 bases. Germline values: CDR1 SQVTM, CDR2 ANQGSEA. The J segment lost 3 bases and the V segment lost 5 bases, leaving 3 bases of the junction unmatched. The CDR3 has 13 residues. The CDR3 DNA is TGCAGCGTTCACAGGGGGATCTACAATGAGCAGTTCTTC. Amino acids: CSVHRGIYNEQFF.

This clonotype was seen many times. The chain has TRBV18 and TRBJ2-1, with D possibly being TRBD1 (5 bases). CDR3 length equals 12 residues. The germline gives CDR1 KGHSH, CDR2 LQKENI. Trimming shortened V by 3 bases and J by 6 bases, and 6 bases separated the two germline ends. CDR3 sequence reads: CASSPRANEQFF. For the CDR3, the DNA is TGTGCCAGCTCACCCAGGGCCAATGAGCAGTTCTTC.

Ten or more counts support this clonotype. The J gene is TRBJ2-5, the V gene TRBV14; D is ambiguous. The CDR3 contains 14 residues. V was cut by 3 bases and J by 5 bases, with 13 bases left in between. CDR1 is SGHDN, CDR2 FVKESK, per germline. CDR3 region: CASSQRSVIETQYF. CDR3 nucleotide sequence: TGTGCCAGCAGCCAGAGGAGCGTCATCGAGACCCAGTACTTC.

This clonotype appeared many times. This rearrangement joins TRBV28 to TRBJ2-1, with 7 bases matching TRBD2. J was trimmed by 6 bases and V by 6 bases; bases with no gene match: 8. Germline V gives CDR1 MDHEN, CDR2 SYDVKM. The CDR3 is made up of 14 amino acids. The DNA of the CDR3 is TGTGCCAGCAGCGCGGGACTACTTGCCAATGAGCAGTTCTTC. This encodes CASSAGLLANEQFF.

This clonotype was seen repeatedly, ten times or more. V is TRBV5-1 and J is TRBJ2-3, with 14 bases lining up with TRBD2. Germline V gene sequence: CDR1 SGHRS, CDR2 YFSETQ. The V segment lost 4 bases and the J segment 11 bases; nucleotides outside the gene matches: 6. This CDR3 contains 14 residues. The CDR3 loop is CASSQGLAGGGQYF. The CDR3 DNA follows: TGCGCCAGCAGCCAAGGACTAGCGGGAGGAGGGCAGTATTTT.

Ten or more counts support this clonotype. The chain carries TRBV2 and TRBJ1-5; D may be TRBD1 (6 bases). V lost 4 bases and J lost 6, with 10 bases in between. The germline CDR1 and CDR2 sequences are SNHLY and FYNNEI. The CDR3 contains 13 residues. CDR3 in amino acids: CASSVGGFQPQHF. For the CDR3, the DNA is TGTGCCAGCAGTGTGGGGGGCTTTCAGCCCCAGCATTTT.

V and J are TRBV7-2 and TRBJ1-5, with a tentative D call TRBD1 (5 bases). Germline lookup yields CDR1 SGHTA and CDR2 FQGNSA. V was shortened by 4 bases and J by 3 bases, with 10 bases between the two germline ends. This CDR3 has 14 residues. The CDR3 region is CASSSGTPNQPQHF. The CDR3 DNA is TGTGCCAGCAGCTCAGGGACCCCCAATCAGCCCCAGCATTTT.

This clonotype was recorded many times. V usage is TRBV5-6 and J usage is TRBJ1-4; the D gene is possibly TRBD1 (6 bases). The V gene's germline CDR1 is SGHDT and CDR2 YYEEEE. The CDR3 covers 15 residues. With 1 base removed from V and 6 bases from J, the gap between germline ends came to 13 bases. The CDR3 here is CASSLIRGPDEKLFF. CDR3 nucleotides: TGTGCCAGCAGCTTGATCAGGGGCCCAGATGAAAAACTGTTTTTT.

This clonotype was recorded at least ten times. The rearrangement links TRBV6-6 to TRBJ2-7; tentatively, D is TRBD1 (5 bases). V lost 11 bases to trimming and J lost 2 bases, with 13 bases between them. Per the germline V gene, CDR1 is MNHNY and CDR2 is SVGAGI (reference sequence). This CDR3 has 12 residues. The CDR3 nucleotides are TGTGCCTGTTCCCCGACAGCCTACGAGCAGTACTTC. This codes for CACSPTAYEQYF.

A few counts support this clonotype. The V and J genes are TRBV6-1 and TRBJ1-5, with 7 bases aligning to TRBD1. The CDR3 extends over 15 amino acids. V lost 6 bases and J lost 0; bases outside the gene matches: 5. Germline V gives CDR1 MNHNS, CDR2 SASEGT. The CDR3, as DNA: TGTGCCAGCAGGAGGACAGGTCATAGCAATCAGCCCCAGCATTTT. Translating gives CASRRTGHSNQPQHF.

The sample holds many counts of this clonotype. J is TRBJ2-2 and V is TRBV5-1, with 9 bases that match TRBD1. CDR1 and CDR2 (germline): SGHRS, YFSETQ. After removal of 2 bases from V and 1 base from J, the junction contained 6 bases not matched to a gene. The CDR3 is 17 residues long. CDR3 in DNA: TGCGCCAGCAGCTTAGGACAGGGGTATCTGAACACCGGGGAGCTGTTTTTT. Residues: CASSLGQGYLNTGELFF.

This clonotype has a count of ten or more. The rearrangement links TRBV28 to TRBJ2-7; 9 bases map to TRBD2. The CDR3 has 15 amino acids. From germline, CDR1 is MDHEN and CDR2 SYDVKM. V trimming: 5 bases; J trimming: 4 bases; junction bases outside the gene matches: 9. This chain's CDR3 is CASSDTGTSPYEQYF. The CDR3, as DNA: TGTGCCAGCAGTGACACCGGGACTAGCCCTTACGAGCAGTACTTC.

This clonotype was observed many times. The rearrangement links TRBV13 to TRBJ1-2, with TRBD1 as a possible D gene (6 bases). Trimming stripped 0 bases from V and 4 bases from J, with 21 bases between. CDR3 size: 18 residues. Per germline, CDR1 PRHDT and CDR2 FYEKMQ (reference sequence). CDR3 protein: CASSLGLLDSPLFYGYTF. CDR3 nucleotide sequence: TGTGCCAGCAGCTTAGGCCTATTGGACAGTCCGCTCTTCTATGGCTACACCTTC.

This clonotype has a count of ten or more. The rearrangement links TRBV4-1 to TRBJ2-3; D unresolved. This CDR3 has 14 amino acids. From germline, CDR1 is MGHRA and CDR2 YSYEKL. V lost 6 bases and J 6 bases, leaving 16 bases between the germline ends. The CDR3 reads CASSTLRFADTQYF. Here the CDR3 DNA reads TGCGCCAGCAGTACCCTCCGCTTCGCGGATACGCAGTATTTT.

This clonotype has ten or more counts. The V gene is TRBV5-4, the J gene TRBJ1-6; TRBD1 aligns across 9 bases. With V trimmed by 9 bases and J by 8 bases, 15 bases remained unmatched. The CDR3 spans 16 residues. Germline loops: CDR1 SGHNT, CDR2 YYREEE (reference sequence). CDR3 loop: CATHPRVRTGDSPLHF. CDR3 DNA sequence: TGTGCCACCCACCCCCGCGTCCGGACAGGGGATTCACCCCTCCACTTT.

This clonotype was seen repeatedly, ten times or more. This chain joins TRBV10-3 and TRBJ2-3; no reliable D call. Between the trimmed V and J ends, which lost 2 bases and 2 bases, there was a span of 17 bases. Germline CDR1 reads ENHRY; CDR2 reads SYGVKD. The CDR3 consists of 17 residues. This CDR3 is CAISEILGTVITDTQYF. The CDR3 nucleotides read TGTGCCATCAGTGAGATTCTGGGTACAGTAATCACAGATACGCAGTATTTT.

Many counts were recorded for this clonotype. This chain links TRBV6-5 with TRBJ1-2; D is ambiguous. This CDR3 region has 18 residues. The V end was cut by 5 bases, the J end by 2 bases, with 24 bases between. CDR1 and CDR2 (germline): MNHEY, SVGAGI. CDR3 sequence: CASSHPPGPFYKNYGYTF. As DNA, the CDR3 is TGTGCCAGCAGTCATCCCCCTGGCCCTTTCTATAAGAACTATGGCTACACCTTC.